Listed below are T cell receptor beta chains from one sample, sequenced in a study of blood T cell repertoires in COVID-19. TCRdb keeps only in-frame clones here, not all; method: immunoSEQ multiplex PCR. The profile shows approximately 120,000 clones, roughly 90% of them singletons. Sequenced sample: peripheral blood. Source of these receptors: a man aged 50 to 60 with acute or convalescent COVID-19. The CDR3 runs from the conserved cysteine through the conserved F or W. Each record gives: clone size, J gene, V gene, D gene, CDR3 protein, CDR3 DNA. D genes are given only for firm matches. The listing skips clone size in some rows; elsewhere it reads once, few, many or a size class.

abundance: NA
j_gene: TRBJ1-2
v_gene: TRBV30
d_gene: NA
CDR3aa: CAWSVPTGSFSYGYTF
CDR3nt: TGTGCCTGGAGTGTACCTACAGGGTCATTTAGCTATGGCTACACCTTC

abundance: once
j_gene: TRBJ1-2
v_gene: TRBV10-2
d_gene: NA
CDR3aa: CASTAGNEGYTF
CDR3nt: TGCGCCAGCACCGCAGGGAATGAGGGCTACACCTTC

abundance: NA
j_gene: TRBJ1-2
v_gene: TRBV27
d_gene: NA
CDR3aa: CASSERQGGGYTF
CDR3nt: TGTGCCAGCAGTGAAAGGCAGGGAGGCGGCTACACCTTC

abundance: once
j_gene: TRBJ2-2
v_gene: TRBV19
d_gene: TRBD2
CDR3aa: CASGIGAGAPTGELFF
CDR3nt: TGTGCCAGTGGTATAGGAGCGGGAGCACCCACCGGGGAGCTGTTTTTT

abundance: NA
j_gene: TRBJ1-2
v_gene: TRBV15
d_gene: TRBD1
CDR3aa: CATSRTNRGEDYGYTF
CDR3nt: TGTGCCACCAGCAGGACCAACAGGGGCGAGGACTATGGCTACACCTTC

abundance: few
j_gene: TRBJ1-1
v_gene: TRBV6-5
d_gene: NA
CDR3aa: CASSYTEKSEAFF
CDR3nt: TGTGCCAGCAGTTACACTGAGAAATCTGAAGCTTTCTTT

abundance: once
j_gene: TRBJ2-1
v_gene: TRBV5-4
d_gene: TRBD2
CDR3aa: CASSWTSGVYNEQFF
CDR3nt: TGTGCCAGCAGCTGGACTAGCGGGGTTTACAATGAGCAGTTCTTC

abundance: NA
j_gene: TRBJ1-2
v_gene: TRBV19
d_gene: NA
CDR3aa: CASTATANYGYTF
CDR3nt: TGTGCCAGTACCGCGACAGCTAACTATGGCTACACCTTC

abundance: NA
j_gene: TRBJ2-1
v_gene: TRBV29-1
d_gene: TRBD2
CDR3aa: CSVEGTSAYNEQFF
CDR3nt: TGCAGCGTTGAAGGGACTAGCGCCTACAATGAGCAGTTCTTC

abundance: NA
j_gene: TRBJ2-5
v_gene: TRBV29-1
d_gene: TRBD2
CDR3aa: CSAEGLAGVGETQYF
CDR3nt: TGCAGCGCCGAGGGACTAGCGGGAGTGGGAGAGACCCAGTACTTC

abundance: once
j_gene: TRBJ2-7
v_gene: TRBV5-1
d_gene: TRBD1
CDR3aa: CASSRDRESYEQYF
CDR3nt: TGCGCCAGCAGCCGAGACAGGGAATCCTACGAGCAGTACTTC

abundance: few
j_gene: TRBJ1-2
v_gene: TRBV27
d_gene: NA
CDR3aa: CASCSVYGGEYGYTF
CDR3nt: TGTGCCAGCTGCAGCGTTTATGGGGGGGAATATGGCTACACCTTC

abundance: NA
j_gene: TRBJ2-1
v_gene: TRBV7-9
d_gene: TRBD2
CDR3aa: CASSLMASGKNEQFF
CDR3nt: TGTGCCAGCAGCTTAATGGCTAGCGGGAAAAATGAGCAGTTCTTC

abundance: NA
j_gene: TRBJ1-5
v_gene: TRBV19
d_gene: TRBD1
CDR3aa: CASSRQGDSNQPQHF
CDR3nt: TGTGCCAGTAGTCGACAGGGGGATAGCAATCAGCCCCAGCATTTT

abundance: NA
j_gene: TRBJ2-5
v_gene: TRBV11-3
d_gene: TRBD2
CDR3aa: CASSLNLAGGRETQYF
CDR3nt: TGTGCCAGCAGCTTAAATCTAGCGGGAGGACGAGAGACCCAGTACTTC